The source of this T cell receptor beta chain is a study of Ad26.COV2.S vaccination and SARS-CoV-2 variants (dated by TCRdb to about 2021). Study-level background: Donors in the vaccine arm were drawn from COV1001, a phase I-IIa trial of Ad26.COV2.S in healthy adults that was multicentre, randomized, double-blind and placebo-controlled. Trial participants were randomized into five groups of five: low-dose or high-dose Ad26.COV2.S given once or twice, or placebo on both occasions. The TCR-sequenced set comprised around 30 samples: approximately 19 Ad26.COV2.S vaccine recipients, 5 placebo recipients and 8 SARS-CoV-2 convalescent individuals. Throughout the experiments and outcome assessment, investigators stayed blinded to trial group allocation. The specificity and breadth of SARS-CoV-2-reactive T cell receptors after Ad26.COV2.S vaccination were assessed by TCRbeta repertoire sequencing. Ad26.COV2.S was administered intramuscularly at a dose of 5x10^10 or 1x10^11 viral particles, either as one shot or as two shots given 56 days apart.

The immunoSEQ Assay was the method used to sequence TCRbeta CDR3 regions. After extraction, genomic DNA underwent amplification by bias-controlled multiplex PCR, followed by high-throughput sequencing. Under the source paper's analysis protocol: Collapsing and filtering of sequences were performed to quantify the absolute abundance of each unique TCRbeta CDR3 region. T cell fraction was estimated by normalization of TCRbeta template counts to usable DNA, with usable DNA being measured through amplification of reference genes present in all nucleated cells. Repertoire TCRs were annotated as SARS-CoV-2-specific by exact matching of V gene, CDR3 amino acid sequence and J gene to a known reactive TCR set. The reference SARS-CoV-2 TCR set was obtained from MIRA and was filtered for enrichment in COVID-19-positive ImmuneCODE repertoires, whereby public or cross-reactive TCRs were removed. Drawing on the MIRA antigens, annotated TCRs were analysed further at the level of specific ORF or position within ORF. Breadth was defined as the number of annotated unique rearrangements divided by the total number of unique productive rearrangements, and depth was defined as the summed frequency of the annotated unique rearrangements. Group comparisons of TCR breadth used two-sided Wilcoxon rank-sum tests. Entries here come from immuneACCESS through TCRdb and include only in-frame sequences with V and J called. Some clones fail to appear in such tables; in the studies checked, an unresolved V gene covers under half of the shortfall, and the cause of the remainder is unknown. The V and J calls and clone size come from that table; D and trimming were worked out from the DNA. Here the sample has about 680,000 clones; around 89% occur a single time. Roughly 1.5% of the sample is held by the ten biggest clonotypes.

Turning to this clone: Its specific antigen is unknown. It has no much larger one-base neighbor in the sample; base qualities were not kept.

The treatment or condition label, as the study defines it: around 19 received Ad26.COV2.S at low or high dose, single or two shots; roughly five received placebo; per-sample allocation not given. Repertoires of vaccine and placebo recipients were sequenced from samples collected on day 63 after the first injection. Cohort 1b enrolled some 25 adults aged 18-55 years at a single site in Boston, USA, between 29 July and 7 August 2020. Ad26.COV2.S was a replication-incompetent adenovirus type 26 vector expressing a prefusion-stabilized SARS-CoV-2 spike protein from the original Wuhan strain. Study-level results and caveats: After vaccination, substantial breadth of spike-specific CD8+ and CD4+ T cell responses was reported. Compared with placebo recipients, Ad26.COV2.S recipients showed higher spike-specific TCR breadth (P = 0.0014). According to the authors, total T cell responses may have been underestimated by the TCR breadth and depth analyses. Comparing responses between vaccine doses or regimens was not something the study was powered to do. Non-spike TCR breadth was comparable between vaccine and placebo recipients, consistent with the vaccine containing only spike.

The material was peripheral blood, obtained in a trial of Ad26.COV2.S vaccine versus placebo. The sequence came from a person between 18 and 59 years old who received the Ad26.COV2.S COVID-19 vaccine or a placebo.

The CDR3 sequence is CASRKEHRADNEQFF. The bases read TGTGCCAGCAGGAAGGAACACAGGGCCGACAATGAGCAGTTCTTC. The sequence is built from TRBV6-4 and TRBJ2-1; the D gene is perhaps TRBD1, on 6 matching bases. The CDR3, from cysteine to phenylalanine, totals 15 residues. The CDR3 DNA has 45 bases and is translated from base 1. The germline V gene gives CDR1 as MRHNA and CDR2 as SNTAGT. V and J lose 6 bases and 5 bases, and a span of 17 bases separates them.